The 20 T cell receptor beta chains in this list originate from one sample, sequenced in a study of OX40 agonist ivuxolimab in advanced cancers. Data came from immunoSEQ multiplex PCR; TCRdb stores just in-frame clones and leaves some out. Counted here are about 53,000 clones, 70% to 90% occurring once; the ten biggest clones make up 1.5%. This specimen consisted of CD4+ or CD8+ T cells sorted from blood, obtained in a trial of the OX40 agonist ivuxolimab. Receptors were obtained from an adult with an advanced solid tumor such as melanoma, head and neck, liver or kidney cancer.

V usage is TRBV6-6 and J usage is TRBJ2-7, with TRBD1 identical over 7 bases. The V gene end was trimmed by 4 bases and the J gene end by 0 bases; junction bases not matched to a gene: 6. Looked up from germline, CDR1 is MNHNY and CDR2 is SVGAGI (reference sequence). This CDR3 is 15 amino acids long. The CDR3 reads CASSSRQGGSYEQYF. The CDR3 DNA reads as TGTGCCAGCAGTTCGAGACAGGGCGGCTCCTACGAGCAGTACTTC.

This chain uses TRBV12-5 with TRBJ2-1; 9 bases map to TRBD1. V lost 3 bases to trimming and J lost 7 bases; unmatched junction nucleotides: 4. This CDR3 has 14 amino acids. CDR1 is LGHNT, CDR2 FRNRAP, per germline. CDR3 loop: CASGLQGAGNEQFF. CDR3 DNA: TGTGCTAGTGGTTTACAGGGGGCAGGGAATGAGCAGTTCTTC. The full variable domain, in which reference TRBV12-5 and TRBJ2-1 provide the parts outside the CDR3, is DARVTQTPRHKVTEMGQEVTMRCQPILGHNTVFWYRQTMMQGLELLAYFRNRAPLDDSGMPKDRFSAEMPDATLATLKIQPSEPRDSAVYFCASGLQGAGNEQFFGPGTRLTVL.

V usage is TRBV5-8 and J usage is TRBJ1-2; 7 nucleotides match TRBD1. The CDR3 is made up of 14 amino acids. Germline-derived CDR1 and CDR2 are SGHTS and YDEGEE. V dropped 6 bases and J dropped 4; count of bases not matched to a gene: 9. Written as DNA, the CDR3 is TGTGCCAGCAACACTAGACAGGGATCCTATGGCTACACCTTC. Residues: CASNTRQGSYGYTF.

The V call is TRBV6-5, the J call TRBJ1-6; a possible D gene is TRBD1 (6 bases). V was trimmed by 5 bases and J by 7 bases, leaving 12 bases between them. In germline, CDR1 is MNHEY, CDR2 SVGAGI. CDR3 length: 14 residues. CDR3 DNA: TGTGCCAGCAGTACCGGAGGGGGGAATTCACCCCTCCACTTT. Translating gives CASSTGGGNSPLHF.

V and J are TRBV4-1 and TRBJ1-4; 11 bases line up with TRBD1. With V trimmed by 4 bases and J by 4 bases, 5 bases remained unmatched. The CDR3 is made up of 16 amino acids. CDR1 MGHRA and CDR2 YSYEKL come from the germline V gene. CDR3 sequence: CASSRSGTGGNEKLFF. CDR3 in DNA: TGCGCCAGCAGCCGATCCGGGACAGGGGGTAATGAAAAACTGTTTTTT.

This chain connects TRBV19 to TRBJ1-2; TRBD1 might be the D (6 bases). V was cut by 5 bases and J by 5 bases, with 21 bases left in between. The germline V gene has CDR1 LNHDA and CDR2 SQIVND (reference sequence). This CDR3 region has 16 residues. The CDR3 DNA follows: TGTGCCAGTAGTCCCACTCACAGGGCTCCAACTTATGGCTACACCTTC. It translates to CASSPTHRAPTYGYTF.

The rearrangement joins TRBV21-1 to TRBJ1-1; TRBD1 is the table's D call, not checked against the DNA. TRBV21-1 is reported as a pseudogene. The CDR3 extends over 15 amino acids. CDR3 nucleotide sequence: TGTGCCAGCAGCACCCCGGGACAGAGGAACACTGAAGCTTTCTTT. Protein: CASSTPGQRNTEAFF.

The J gene is TRBJ2-7, the V gene TRBV19, with D perhaps matching TRBD2 (6 bases). The CDR3 length is 15 residues. Germline loops: CDR1 LNHDA, CDR2 SQIVND (reference sequence). Trimming removed 0 bases from V and 2 bases from J, with 11 bases in between. CDR3: CASSIDNAGPYEQYF. The DNA of the CDR3 is TGTGCCAGTAGTATAGATAACGCGGGACCCTACGAGCAGTACTTC.

This chain links TRBV28 with TRBJ2-7; 10 bases line up with TRBD1. The V gene end was trimmed by 6 bases and the J gene end by 4 bases; junction bases not matched to a gene: 6. Looked up from germline, CDR1 is MDHEN and CDR2 is SYDVKM. CDR3 length equals 14 residues. The CDR3 sequence: CASRRGQGLYEQYF. Here the CDR3 DNA reads TGTGCCAGCAGAAGGGGACAGGGGCTTTACGAGCAGTACTTC. The variable domain in full, completed from reference TRBV28 and TRBJ2-7, reads DVKVTQSSRYLVKRTGEKVFLECVQDMDHENMFWYRQDPGLGLRLIYFSYDVKMKEKGDIPEGYSVSREKKERFSLILESASTNQTSMYLCASRRGQGLYEQYFGPGTRLTVT.

This chain connects TRBV7-8 to TRBJ1-5; 8 bases map to TRBD1. J was trimmed by 6 bases and V by 4 bases; bases with no gene match: 8. Germline V gives CDR1 SGHVS, CDR2 FQNEAQ. This CDR3 has 15 amino acids. CDR3: CASSSQGVGSQPQHF. CDR3 nucleotides: TGTGCCAGCAGCTCACAGGGGGTCGGCAGTCAGCCCCAGCATTTT.

The rearrangement uses TRBV15 and TRBJ1-2; D gene unclear. The CDR3 contains 13 residues. In germline, CDR1 is LNHNV, CDR2 YYDKDF (reference sequence). Trimming took 1 base from V and 6 from J, leaving 9 bases between them. CDR3: CATSRAEDNGYTF. Here the CDR3 DNA reads TGTGCCACCAGCAGAGCTGAAGATAATGGCTACACCTTC.

The chain links TRBV4-1 to TRBJ1-3; D not resolved. The length of the CDR3 is 16 residues. Looked up from germline, CDR1 is MGHRA and CDR2 is YSYEKL. The V gene lost 1 base and the J gene lost 0 bases, with 10 bases spanning the gap. The DNA of the CDR3 is TGCGCCAGCAGCCAAGTTGGCCAGGTCTCTGGAAACACCATATATTTT. Translating gives CASSQVGQVSGNTIYF.

The gene calls are TRBV28 and TRBJ2-1, with TRBD2 as a possible D gene (6 bases). Per germline, CDR1 MDHEN and CDR2 SYDVKM. This CDR3 is built from 16 residues. V was clipped by 10 bases and J by 5 bases, with 24 bases between them. CDR3 in amino acids: CATISFGAGSDNEQFF. The CDR3 DNA sequence: TGTGCCACCATTTCCTTCGGGGCGGGGTCGGACAATGAGCAGTTCTTC.

The chain uses TRBV6-6 and TRBJ2-7; 8 bases are a match to TRBD1. This CDR3 is 15 amino acids long. Trimming at V came to 5 bases and at J to 2 bases, leaving 8 bases not matched to a gene. The germline V gene has CDR1 MNHNY and CDR2 SVGAGI (reference sequence). The DNA of the CDR3 is TGTGCCAGCAGTCTCGGCAGGGGGCTCACCTACGAGCAGTACTTC. Its protein product is CASSLGRGLTYEQYF.

The chain employs TRBV7-3 and TRBJ2-5, with a weak D call TRBD2 (5 bases). V dropped 4 bases and J dropped 4 bases, with 19 bases sitting between them. The germline CDR1 and CDR2 sequences are SGHTA and FQGTGA. The CDR3 contains 16 residues. This CDR3 is CASSSHVLGEGETQYF. CDR3 DNA: TGTGCCAGCAGCTCCCATGTCTTAGGCGAGGGAGAGACCCAGTACTTC.

The CDR3 reads CASSQDPARGNYGYTF. DNA of the CDR3: TGCGCCAGCAGCCAAGATCCGGCCAGGGGGAACTATGGCTACACCTTC. This chain connects TRBV4-1 to TRBJ1-2, with 7 bases fitting TRBD1. The V gene end was trimmed by 0 bases and the J gene end by 2 bases; junction bases not matched to a gene: 6. The germline CDR1 and CDR2 sequences are MGHRA and YSYEKL. The CDR3 runs 16 residues.

The genes are TRBV27 and TRBJ2-4; D gene uncertain. The V and J ends lost 2 bases and 2 bases respectively, with 10 bases between them. The length of the CDR3 is 15 residues. Germline CDR1 is MNHEY and CDR2 is SMNVEV (reference sequence). CDR3 region: CASSLTWGTKNIQYF. CDR3 nucleotide sequence: TGTGCCAGCAGTTTAACGTGGGGAACCAAAAACATTCAGTACTTC.

The V and J genes are TRBV2 and TRBJ1-2; 9 bases are a match to TRBD1. CDR1 and CDR2 (germline): SNHLY, FYNNEI. The CDR3 covers 15 residues. J gave up 7 bases and V 6 bases, and 12 bases lay outside the gene matches. The CDR3 loop is CASSGRGQGGSGYTF. The CDR3 nucleotides read TGTGCCAGCAGCGGCAGGGGACAGGGAGGATCTGGCTACACCTTC.

V and J are TRBV11-3 and TRBJ1-1; no firm D call. The germline V gene has CDR1 SGHNT and CDR2 YENEEA. The CDR3 length is 17 residues. Trimming cost V 2 bases and J 0 bases, with 16 bases left between them. The CDR3 loop reads CASSLNLRAGMNTEAFF. In DNA form, the CDR3 reads TGTGCCAGCAGCTTAAATCTAAGGGCAGGCATGAACACTGAAGCTTTCTTT. The full variable domain, in which reference TRBV11-3 and TRBJ1-1 provide the parts outside the CDR3, is EAGVVQSPRYKIIEKKQPVAFWCNPISGHNTLYWYLQNLGQGPELLIRYENEEAVDDSQLPKDRFSAERLKGVDSTLKIQPAELGDSAVYLCASSLNLRAGMNTEAFFGQGTRLTVV.

This clone was picked up one time. J is TRBJ2-6 and V is TRBV7-3; no reliable D call. The length of the CDR3 is 15 residues. Trimming removed 7 bases at V and 0 bases at J, with 10 bases between. From germline, CDR1 is SGHTA and CDR2 FQGTGA. The chain's CDR3 is CASTQDGSGANVLTF. The CDR3 region has the DNA TGTGCCAGCACCCAGGACGGCTCTGGGGCCAACGTCCTGACTTTC.